A single sample is the source of the 10 T cell receptor beta chains below, sequenced in a study of regulatory T cells in long-lasting Graves disease. Libraries of TCR beta came from iRepertoire HTBI primers plus Arm-PCR of CDR3 regions. MiXCR, run by TCRdb on the multiplex PCR reads, gives a single entry per CDR3 protein. Of 420,000 or so distinct CDR3 sequences listed, 23% are singletons. The time point: persistent/refractory GD, antithyroid drugs over 5 years with positive TRAb. With RNA extracted from PBMCs as input, the TCR library was made. The sequencing used peripheral blood mononuclear cells (PBMCs), collected when the disease was refractory, from a patient treated with antithyroid drugs. These TCRs come from a female donor with Graves disease.

This clonotype was seen a handful of times. V usage is TRBV5-1 and J usage is TRBJ2-1, with D perhaps assigned TRBD1 or TRBD2 (6 bases each). Between the trimmed V and J ends, which lost 4 bases and 5 bases, there was a span of 16 bases. CDR3 length equals 15 residues. CDR1 is SGHRS, CDR2 YFSETQ, per germline. This CDR3 reads CASSQSQGRHNEQFF. CDR3 sequence (DNA): TGCGCCAGCAGCCAGTCCCAGGGGAGGCACAATGAGCAGTTCTTC.

Comment on this clonotype: An end of the junction differs from the germline gene, which may be a read error. The chain combines TRBV2 with TRBJ2-7, with TRBD1 matching 8 bases. This CDR3 is built from 14 residues. In germline, CDR1 is SNHLY, CDR2 FYNNEI. CDR3: CASSPGQVSCEQYF. The CDR3 DNA reads as TGTGCCAGCAGCCCGGGACAGGTTTCCTGCGAGCAGTACTTC.

The chain combines TRBV9 with TRBJ2-7, with 7 bases aligning to TRBD1. Looked up from germline, CDR1 is SGDLS and CDR2 is YYNGEE. J lost 1 base, V lost 4 bases, and 11 bases had no gene match. The CDR3 totals 16 residues. The CDR3 DNA reads TGTGCCAGCAGCCCCGACCCGACAGGGTCGTCCTACGAGCAGTACTTC. Translated, it gives CASSPDPTGSSYEQYF. The full variable domain, completed using reference TRBV9 and TRBJ2-7, is DSGVTQTPKHLITATGQRVTLRCSPRSGDLSVYWYQQSLDQGLQFLIQYYNGEERAKGNILERFSAQQFPDLHSELNLSSLELGDSALYFCASSPDPTGSSYEQYFGPGTRLTVT.

This clonotype was counted only a few times. The gene calls are TRBV15 and TRBJ2-6, with D tentatively TRBD1 or TRBD2 (5 bases each). The CDR3 is 18 amino acids. Germline V CDR1 and CDR2: LNHNV, YYDKDF (reference sequence). V lost 3 bases to trimming and J lost 0 bases, with 15 bases between them. The chain's CDR3 is CATSRPNEGSSGANVLTF. CDR3 coding DNA: TGTGCCACCAGCAGGCCCAACGAGGGGAGCTCTGGGGCCAACGTCCTGACTTTC.

This clonotype showed up many times. The chain joins TRBV6-5 to TRBJ2-1, with 9 bases fitting TRBD2. This CDR3 region has 18 residues. The germline CDR1 and CDR2 sequences are MNHEY and SVGAGI. Unmatched junction bases numbered 17, after V lost 4 bases and J lost 7 bases. The chain's CDR3 is CASSSRKWREGRRNEQFF. The DNA for the CDR3 is TGTGCCAGCAGTTCCCGTAAGTGGCGGGAGGGCCGTCGTAATGAGCAGTTCTTC.

With respect to this clonotype: A junction end diverges from the germline sequence, so it may reflect a read error. This rearrangement joins TRBV5-1 to TRBJ2-2; 7 bases line up with TRBD1. Germline lookup yields CDR1 SGHRS and CDR2 YFSETQ. The CDR3 sequence is 17 residues long. The CDR3 DNA follows: TGTGCCAGCAGCGCCAGACTCGGGACAGTAACCTCGCTGGGGCTGTTTTTT. Translating gives CASSARLGTVTSLGLFF.

The chain has TRBV28 and TRBJ1-6, with D unresolved. The CDR3 totals 15 residues. The germline V and J ends were trimmed by 8 bases and 10 bases, with 21 bases remaining between them. Germline V gives CDR1 MDHEN, CDR2 SYDVKM. CDR3 sequence (DNA): TGTGCCAGCCTAAAATCTCGGCTTTTAGGGTCACCCCTCCACTTT. Amino acids: CASLKSRLLGSPLHF.

As regards this clonotype: Just one base apart from a much larger clone, this may be a read error. The gene calls are TRBV28 and TRBJ1-4; a possible D gene is TRBD1 (6 bases). The CDR3 sequence is 15 residues long. Germline CDR1 MDHEN, CDR2 SYDVKM. CDR3 DNA: TGTGCCAGCACGGACAGCCGTGGGACTAATGGAAAACTGTTTTTT. Amino acids: CASTDSRGTNGKLFF.

This clonotype was picked up a small number of times. This chain uses TRBV30 with TRBJ2-7; D gene ambiguous. CDR1 and CDR2 from the germline V gene are GTSNPN and SVGIG (reference sequence). Trimming cost V 2 bases and J 3 bases, with 20 bases left between them. This CDR3 comprises 16 residues. For the CDR3, the DNA is TGTGCCTGGAGTAAAGGGAACACCTTAGGAAACTACGAGCAGTACTTC. Its translation is CAWSKGNTLGNYEQYF.

This clonotype appeared many times. The V call is TRBV7-3, the J call TRBJ2-7; D is ambiguous. The CDR3 is 12 residues long. Trimming stripped 2 bases from V and 4 bases from J, with 6 bases between. Germline CDR1 and CDR2: SGHTA and FQGTGA. The CDR3 DNA is TGTGCCAGCAGCTTAGGTTGGTACGAGCAGTACTTC. It encodes CASSLGWYEQYF.